Sequencing of this T cell receptor beta chain was carried out in a study of shared clonotypes between healthy human individuals. The study, taken as a whole, reports: Incomplete sequencing of sorted subsets was indicated by rarefaction despite large depth.

Notes on this clone: What it recognizes is unknown.

The repertoire was sequenced with immunoSEQ multiplex PCR; TCRdb's copy has only in-frame clones and lacks some. This table holds some 900,000 clones, over 75% found once. Germline V gene lookup returns CDR1 SGDLS and CDR2 YYNGEE. J was trimmed by 8 bases and V by 4 bases; bases with no gene match: 11. CDR3 length: 16 amino acids. This receptor was obtained from a man between 18 and 35 years old in good health. Sequencing was done on a sample of memory CD4+ T cells sorted from blood. Subset given: CD45RA-negative fraction. The J gene is TRBJ1-6, the V gene TRBV9; 8 bases fit TRBD1. The CDR3 is CASSPTFLTGDSPLHF. In DNA form, the CDR3 reads TGTGCCAGCAGCCCGACTTTCTTGACAGGGGATTCACCCCTCCACTTT.